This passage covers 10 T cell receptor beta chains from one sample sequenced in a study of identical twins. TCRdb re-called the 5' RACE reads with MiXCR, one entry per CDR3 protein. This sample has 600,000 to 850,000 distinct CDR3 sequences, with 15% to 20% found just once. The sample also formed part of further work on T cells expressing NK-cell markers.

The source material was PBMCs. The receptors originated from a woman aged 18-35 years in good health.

The CDR3 DNA sequence: TGTGCCAGCTCAGCCACCAGGGGAGGCACAGATACGCAGTATTTT. It is translated as CASSATRGGTDTQYF. The gene calls are TRBV18 and TRBJ2-3, with TRBD1 as a possible D gene (6 bases). Germline V lookup: CDR1 KGHSH, CDR2 LQKENI. With 5 bases removed from V and 1 base from J, the gap between germline ends came to 13 bases. The CDR3 runs 15 residues.

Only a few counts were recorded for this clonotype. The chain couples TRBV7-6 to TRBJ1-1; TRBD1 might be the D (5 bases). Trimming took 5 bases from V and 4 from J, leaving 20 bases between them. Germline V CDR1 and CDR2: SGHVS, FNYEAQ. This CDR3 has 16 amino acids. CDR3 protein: CASSHQGAGGGTEAFF. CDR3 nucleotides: TGTGCCAGCAGCCATCAGGGCGCCGGCGGGGGCACTGAAGCTTTCTTT. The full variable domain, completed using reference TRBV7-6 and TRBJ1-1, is GAGVSQSPRYKVTKRGQDVALRCDPISGHVSLYWYRQALGQGPEFLTYFNYEAQQDKSGLPNDRFSAERPEGSISTLTIQRTEQRDSAMYRCASSHQGAGGGTEAFFGQGTRLTVV.

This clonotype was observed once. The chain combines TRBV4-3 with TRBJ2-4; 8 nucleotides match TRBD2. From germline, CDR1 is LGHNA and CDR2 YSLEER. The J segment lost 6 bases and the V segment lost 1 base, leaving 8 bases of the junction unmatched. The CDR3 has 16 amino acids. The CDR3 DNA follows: TGCGCCAGCAGCCAAGTCCCGGGACTAGATACAAACATTCAGTACTTC. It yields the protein CASSQVPGLDTNIQYF.

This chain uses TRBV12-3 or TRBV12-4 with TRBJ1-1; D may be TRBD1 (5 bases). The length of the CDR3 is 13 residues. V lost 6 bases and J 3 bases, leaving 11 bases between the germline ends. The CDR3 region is CASRTTGDTEAFF. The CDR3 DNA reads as TGTGCCAGCAGGACAACGGGGGACACTGAAGCTTTCTTT.

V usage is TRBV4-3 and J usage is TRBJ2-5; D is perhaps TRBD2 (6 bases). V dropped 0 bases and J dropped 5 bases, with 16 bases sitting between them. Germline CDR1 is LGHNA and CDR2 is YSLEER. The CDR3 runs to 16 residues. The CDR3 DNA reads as TGCGCCAGCAGCCAAGATATCGACACCCGGGGGGAGACCCAGTACTTC. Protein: CASSQDIDTRGETQYF.

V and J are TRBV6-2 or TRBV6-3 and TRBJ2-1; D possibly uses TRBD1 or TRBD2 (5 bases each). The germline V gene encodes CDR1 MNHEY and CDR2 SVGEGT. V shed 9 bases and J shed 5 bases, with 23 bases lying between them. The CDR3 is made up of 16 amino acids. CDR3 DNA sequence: TGTGCCAGTCGAATGGCAGGGAGTTTCTACGACAATGAGCAGTTCTTC. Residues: CASRMAGSFYDNEQFF.

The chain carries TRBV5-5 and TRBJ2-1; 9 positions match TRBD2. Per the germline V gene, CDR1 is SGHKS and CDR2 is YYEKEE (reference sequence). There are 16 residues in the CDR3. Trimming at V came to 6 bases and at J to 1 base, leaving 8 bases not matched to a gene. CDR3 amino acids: CASTASGKVSYNEQFF. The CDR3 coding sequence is TGTGCCAGCACCGCTAGCGGGAAAGTGTCCTACAATGAGCAGTTCTTC.

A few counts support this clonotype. CDR3 protein: CRRRGFAFF. DNA of the CDR3: TGCAGGCGCCGGGGGTTCGCTTTCTTT. The V call is TRBV20-1, the J call TRBJ1-1; weak D call: TRBD1 (5 bases). Germline CDR1 is DFQATT and CDR2 is SNEGSKA (reference sequence). The CDR3 totals 9 residues.

The CDR3 here is CASSRTRTNEQFF. Here the CDR3 DNA reads TGTGCCAGCAGCCGGACACGGACCAATGAGCAGTTCTTC. J is TRBJ2-1 and V is TRBV7-9; D is possibly TRBD1 (5 bases). The CDR3 covers 13 residues. V was clipped by 5 bases and J by 6 bases, with 11 bases between them. Germline CDR1 SEHNR, CDR2 FQNEAQ (reference sequence).

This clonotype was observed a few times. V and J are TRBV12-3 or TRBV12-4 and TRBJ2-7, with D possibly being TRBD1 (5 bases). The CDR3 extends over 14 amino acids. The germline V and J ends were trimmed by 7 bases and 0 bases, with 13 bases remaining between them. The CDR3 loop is CASMTQGNSYEQYF. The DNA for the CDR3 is TGTGCCAGCATGACCCAGGGCAACTCCTACGAGCAGTACTTC.